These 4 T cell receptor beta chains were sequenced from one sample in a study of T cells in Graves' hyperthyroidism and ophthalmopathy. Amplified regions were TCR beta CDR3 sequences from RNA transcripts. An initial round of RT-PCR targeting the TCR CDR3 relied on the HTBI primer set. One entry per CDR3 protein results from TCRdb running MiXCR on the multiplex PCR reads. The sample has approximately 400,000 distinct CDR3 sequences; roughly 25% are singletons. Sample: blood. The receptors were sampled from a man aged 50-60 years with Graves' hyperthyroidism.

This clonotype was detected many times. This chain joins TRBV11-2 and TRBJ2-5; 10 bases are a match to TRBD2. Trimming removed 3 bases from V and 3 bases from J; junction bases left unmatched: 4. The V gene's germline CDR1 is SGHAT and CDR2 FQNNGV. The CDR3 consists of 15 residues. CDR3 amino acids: CASSFSGLAEETQYF. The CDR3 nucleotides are TGTGCCAGCAGCTTTTCAGGACTAGCGGAAGAGACCCAGTACTTC.

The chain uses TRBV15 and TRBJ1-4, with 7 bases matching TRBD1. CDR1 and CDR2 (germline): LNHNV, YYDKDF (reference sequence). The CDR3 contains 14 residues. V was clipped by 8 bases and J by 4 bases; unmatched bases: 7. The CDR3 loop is CATAMGQHNEKLFF. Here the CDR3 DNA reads TGTGCCACCGCCATGGGACAGCATAATGAAAAACTGTTTTTT.

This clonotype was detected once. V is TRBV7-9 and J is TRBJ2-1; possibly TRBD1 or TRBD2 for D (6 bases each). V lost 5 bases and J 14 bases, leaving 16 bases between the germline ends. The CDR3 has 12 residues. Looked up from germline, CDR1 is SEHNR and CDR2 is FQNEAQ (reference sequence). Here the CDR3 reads CASSPLGGREFF. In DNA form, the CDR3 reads TGTGCCAGCAGCCCACTAGGGGGGCGGGAGTTCTTC.

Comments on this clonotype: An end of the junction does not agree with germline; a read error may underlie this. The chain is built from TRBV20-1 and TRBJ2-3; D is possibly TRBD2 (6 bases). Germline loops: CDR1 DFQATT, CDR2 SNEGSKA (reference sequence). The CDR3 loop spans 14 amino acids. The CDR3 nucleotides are TGCAGTGCAAGAGACGGGAGAAGCACAGATACGCAGTATTTT. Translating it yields CSARDGRSTDTQYF.